Given below is one TCR beta chain in context. This sample stems from a study of cytomegalovirus exposure and HLA in healthy donors. Primers included in the PCR were 60 Vbeta and 13 Jbeta primers. Measured with immunoSEQ multiplex PCR; TCRdb has only the in-frame clones, and not every one. This sample yields about 190,000 clones, of which roughly three quarters are seen a single time; about 1.6% belongs to the top ten. Losses at the gene ends were 6 bases for V and 7 bases for J; bases not matched to a gene: 12. The CDR3 covers 15 residues. Germline CDR1 is MNHNS and CDR2 is SASEGT. Sequenced material: PBMCs. The chain has TRBV6-1 and TRBJ2-1; 7 bases agree with TRBD2. The origin of this receptor is a woman in her late teens or twenties in good health and CMV-seronegative. In nucleotides, the CDR3 is TGTGCCAGCAGCGGGAGCGAGCGGGGCGGGAATGAGCAGTTCTTC. Translated: CASSGSERGGNEQFF.